The 15 T cell receptor beta chains listed next were all sequenced from one sample in a study of T cells in Graves' hyperthyroidism and ophthalmopathy. TCR beta CDR3 region amplification was performed from RNA transcripts. Primed by the HTBI set, a first-round RT-PCR was run on the TCR CDR3. TCRdb used MiXCR to reprocess the multiplex PCR reads, holding one entry per CDR3 protein. The repertoire holds roughly 500,000 distinct CDR3 sequences, with roughly 25% as singletons. The sample comprised blood. The receptors here all came from a woman aged 25 to 39 with Graves' ophthalmopathy.

This clonotype has at least ten counts. The chain joins TRBV5-1 to TRBJ2-7, with TRBD1 identical over 9 bases. The CDR3 loop spans 15 amino acids. The V gene's germline CDR1 is SGHRS and CDR2 YFSETQ. J was trimmed by 5 bases and V by 3 bases; bases with no gene match: 9. The CDR3 DNA follows: TGCGCCAGCAGCTCCACCGGGACAGGGAGGCACGAGCAGTACTTC. It yields the protein CASSSTGTGRHEQYF.

In this sample, this clonotype turned up once. J is TRBJ1-1 and V is TRBV6-1, with 7 bases aligning to TRBD1. The CDR3 length is 16 residues. Per the germline V gene, CDR1 is MNHNS and CDR2 is SASEGT. Losses at the gene ends were 2 bases for V and 5 bases for J; bases not matched to a gene: 11. The CDR3 loop reads CASSEHRGGPGTEAFF. CDR3 DNA sequence: TGTGCCAGCAGTGAACACAGGGGCGGTCCGGGGACTGAAGCTTTCTTT.

This chain uses TRBV6-2 or TRBV6-3 with TRBJ1-5; D remains ambiguous. Trimming left V 10 bases short and J 0 bases short, with 7 bases between. Germline values: CDR1 MNHEY, CDR2 SVGEGT. There are 12 residues in the CDR3. CDR3 in amino acids: CATADSNQPQHF. The CDR3 bases are TGTGCCACCGCAGATAGCAATCAGCCCCAGCATTTT.

Comment on this clonotype: The CDR3 does not close with the conserved phenylalanine or tryptophan, likely indicating a read error. The rearrangement joins TRBV12-3 or TRBV12-4 to TRBJ1-5; D gene unclear. This CDR3 is 13 amino acids long. Trimming took 6 bases from V and 7 from J, leaving 13 bases between them. In DNA form, the CDR3 reads TGTGCCAGCAGCTTTGGAGGCGGCCAGCCCCAGCATTAT. The encoded protein is CASSFGGGQPQHY.

The count of this clonotype is one. The chain employs TRBV10-3 and TRBJ2-7; no clear D. With 6 bases removed from V and 1 base from J, the gap between germline ends came to 10 bases. CDR1 is ENHRY and CDR2 is SYGVKD in the germline V gene. The CDR3 is 13 residues long. The CDR3: CAISLGGSYEQYF. CDR3 DNA: TGTGCCATCAGCCTCGGCGGATCCTACGAGCAGTACTTC.

This clonotype was observed at least ten times. The chain recombines TRBV10-3 with TRBJ2-7, with TRBD1 as a possible D gene (6 bases). Trimming took 6 bases from V and 2 from J, leaving 14 bases between them. CDR3 length: 14 amino acids. Germline assignment: CDR1 ENHRY and CDR2 SYGVKD. The DNA for the CDR3 is TGTGCCATCAGCGAGACAGGTGAAACCTACGAGCAGTACTTC. It is translated as CAISETGETYEQYF.

Details on this clonotype: One base away lies a much larger clone, so this may be a sequencing read error. Because it lacks the conserved phenylalanine or tryptophan at the end, this CDR3 is likely a read error. This sequence joins TRBV6-1 and TRBJ1-2; tentative D call: TRBD1 (5 bases). Trimming shortened V by 4 bases and J by 6 bases, and 15 bases separated the two germline ends. The CDR3 totals 14 residues. Germline loops: CDR1 MNHNS, CDR2 SASEGT. DNA for the CDR3: TGTGCCAGCAGTGGGGGCGGGCTAGGTGATGGCTACACCTCC. This codes for CASSGGGLGDGYTS.

This clonotype was observed many times. CDR3 protein: CASSYTWDLLNTEAFF. CDR3 sequence (DNA): TGTGCCAGCAGTTACACCTGGGACCTACTGAACACTGAAGCTTTCTTT. The chain combines TRBV6-5 with TRBJ1-1; TRBD1 might be the D (5 bases). Germline V gene lookup returns CDR1 MNHEY and CDR2 SVGAGI. The CDR3 covers 16 residues. V was clipped by 2 bases and J by 0 bases, with 13 bases between them.

In its sample, this clonotype was seen many times. V gene TRBV6-1 combines with J gene TRBJ2-7; TRBD1 matches at 9 bases. The CDR3 runs 15 residues. Germline values: CDR1 MNHNS, CDR2 SASEGT. Unmatched junction bases numbered 4, after V lost 1 base and J lost 3 bases. The CDR3 nucleotides read TGTGCCAGCAGTGAAGGATCGGGACAGGGCTACGAGCAGTACTTC. It yields the protein CASSEGSGQGYEQYF.

This chain links TRBV9 with TRBJ2-7; D perhaps matches TRBD2 (7 bases). The CDR3 contains 13 residues. CDR1 is SGDLS and CDR2 is YYNGEE in the germline V gene. Trimming shortened V by 7 bases and J by 6 bases, and 17 bases separated the two germline ends. In DNA, the CDR3 is TGTGCCAGCGGGGGGGGCAACGCTCGCGAGCAGTACTTC. Protein sequence: CASGGGNAREQYF.

The chain links TRBV19 to TRBJ2-2, with D perhaps TRBD1 (5 bases). V was shortened by 2 bases and J by 0 bases, with 10 bases between the two germline ends. This CDR3 comprises 16 residues. Germline CDR1 reads LNHDA; CDR2 reads SQIVND (reference sequence). The CDR3 bases are TGTGCCAGTAGTATATTCTGGGGCCCGAACACCGGGGAGCTGTTTTTT. Protein: CASSIFWGPNTGELFF.

This clonotype has at least ten counts. The chain has TRBV5-1 and TRBJ1-1; D gene unclear. Trimming pared 6 bases from V and 2 bases from J, leaving 11 bases between. The CDR3 extends over 13 amino acids. Germline CDR1 reads SGHRS; CDR2 reads YFSETQ. CDR3 region: CASTSWPNTEAFF. The CDR3 DNA sequence: TGCGCCAGCACGAGTTGGCCCAACACTGAAGCTTTCTTT. Full variable domain (rest looked up from reference TRBV5-1 and TRBJ1-1): KAGVTQTPRYLIKTRGQQVTLSCSPISGHRSVSWYQQTPGQGLQFLFEYFSETQRNKGNFPGRFSGRQFSNSRSEMNVSTLELGDSALYLCASTSWPNTEAFFGQGTRLTVV.

The genes are TRBV11-2 and TRBJ2-7; the D gene is possibly TRBD1 (5 bases). The germline V gene encodes CDR1 SGHAT and CDR2 FQNNGV. The CDR3 length is 14 residues. The V and J ends lost 1 base and 6 bases respectively, with 13 bases between them. The chain's CDR3 is CASSLVRGMSEQYF. In DNA, the CDR3 is TGTGCCAGCAGCTTAGTTAGGGGAATGAGCGAGCAGTACTTC.

There are many counts of this clonotype. The V gene is TRBV12-3 or TRBV12-4, the J gene TRBJ2-2; D remains ambiguous. Trimming stripped 2 bases from V and 1 base from J, with 5 bases between. The CDR3 length is 14 residues. Written as DNA, the CDR3 is TGTGCCAGCAGTTTACTCAGGAACACCGGGGAGCTGTTTTTT. Its protein product is CASSLLRNTGELFF.

The V gene is TRBV6-4, the J gene TRBJ2-7, with TRBD2 matching 7 bases. CDR1 is MRHNA and CDR2 is SNTAGT in the germline V gene. Unmatched junction bases numbered 18, after V lost 6 bases and J lost 1 base. The CDR3 has 18 residues. The CDR3 DNA is TGTGCCAGCAGGGGCTCCAATGGCCAATCGGGGGGATCCTACGAGCAGTACTTC. It is translated as CASRGSNGQSGGSYEQYF.